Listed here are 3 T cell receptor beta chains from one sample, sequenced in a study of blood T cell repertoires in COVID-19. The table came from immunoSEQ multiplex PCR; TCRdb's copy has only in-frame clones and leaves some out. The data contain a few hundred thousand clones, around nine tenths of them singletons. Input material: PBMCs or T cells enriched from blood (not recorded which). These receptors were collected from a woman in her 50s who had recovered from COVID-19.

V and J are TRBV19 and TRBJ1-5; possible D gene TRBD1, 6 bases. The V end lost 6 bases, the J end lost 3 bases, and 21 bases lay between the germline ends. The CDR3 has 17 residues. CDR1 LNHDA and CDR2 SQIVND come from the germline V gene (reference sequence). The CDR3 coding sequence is TGTGCCAGTAGCCCCATCTGGGGGGGGGCCCCCAATCAGCCCCAGCATTTT. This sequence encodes CASSPIWGGAPNQPQHF.

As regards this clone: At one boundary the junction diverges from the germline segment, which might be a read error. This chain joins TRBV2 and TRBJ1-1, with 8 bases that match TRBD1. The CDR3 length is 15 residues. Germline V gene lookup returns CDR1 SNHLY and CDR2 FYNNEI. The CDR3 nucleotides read TGTGCCAGCAGCGAAGGACAGGGTTGGGACACTGAAGCTTTCTTT. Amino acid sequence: CASSEGQGWDTEAFF.

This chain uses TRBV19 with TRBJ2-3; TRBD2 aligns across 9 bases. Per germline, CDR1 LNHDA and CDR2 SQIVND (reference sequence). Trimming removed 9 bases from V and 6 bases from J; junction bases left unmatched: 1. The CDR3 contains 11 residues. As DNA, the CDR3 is TGTGCCAGCGGACTAGCGGATACGCAGTATTTT. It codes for CASGLADTQYF.